Below, 29 T cell receptor beta chains from the same sample are listed, as sequenced in a study of blood T cell repertoires in COVID-19. Profiling relied on immunoSEQ multiplex PCR, and the TCRdb table lists in-frame clones only, not all of them. Of over 300,000 clones in the sample, almost 85% were seen once. Sequencing used peripheral blood. All receptors come from a human donor in a cohort sampled during active COVID-19.

This clone was counted a few times. J is TRBJ1-6 and V is TRBV25-1; 7 nucleotides align to TRBD1. The germline CDR1 and CDR2 sequences are MGHDK and SYGVNS. J lost 3 bases, V lost 7 bases, and 6 bases had no gene match. The CDR3 is made up of 15 amino acids. CDR3 DNA sequence: TGTGCCAGCAAAAAGGGGGACAGCTATAATTCACCCCTCCACTTT. Translation gives CASKKGDSYNSPLHF.

The chain recombines TRBV27 with TRBJ2-7; 7 bases align to TRBD1. Per germline, CDR1 MNHEY and CDR2 SMNVEV (reference sequence). The CDR3 runs 15 residues. V lost 3 bases, J lost 0 bases, and 5 bases stayed unmatched. The CDR3 region has the DNA TGTGCCAGCAGTTTGGAGACAGGGCCCTCCTACGAGCAGTACTTC. Its protein product is CASSLETGPSYEQYF.

The chain couples TRBV12-3 or TRBV12-4 to TRBJ2-1; D gene uncertain. Trimming removed 3 bases at V and 6 bases at J, with 9 bases between. The CDR3 has 13 residues. The chain's CDR3 is CASSFPFSNEQFF. CDR3 in DNA: TGTGCCAGCAGTTTCCCCTTCTCCAATGAGCAGTTCTTC.

The V call is TRBV13, the J call TRBJ2-3; 14 bases match TRBD2. The CDR3 has 16 amino acids. Per the germline V gene, CDR1 is PRHDT and CDR2 is FYEKMQ (reference sequence). J lost 4 bases, V lost 3 bases, and 3 bases had no gene match. CDR3 region: CASSFRTSGGSDTQYF. The CDR3 coding sequence is TGTGCCAGCAGCTTTAGGACTAGCGGGGGGTCAGATACGCAGTATTTT.

This chain uses TRBV4-1 with TRBJ2-7; D perhaps matches TRBD1 (6 bases). Germline V gene lookup returns CDR1 MGHRA and CDR2 YSYEKL. This CDR3 is built from 15 residues. V was trimmed by 0 bases and J by 0 bases, leaving 9 bases between them. For the CDR3, the DNA is TGCGCCAGCAGCCAAGAAAGGACAGCCTCCTACGAGCAGTACTTC. Translating it yields CASSQERTASYEQYF.

The V and J genes are TRBV7-9 and TRBJ2-7; 16 bases are a match to TRBD2. Germline V gene data show CDR1 as SEHNR and CDR2 as FQNEAQ (reference sequence). V dropped 5 bases and J dropped 4; count of bases not matched to a gene: 8. CDR3 size: 17 residues. CDR3 nucleotides: TGTGCCAGCAGCCCCCAGGGACTAGCGGGGGGGAGGTACGAGCAGTACTTC. Translation: CASSPQGLAGGRYEQYF.

The chain is built from TRBV5-6 and TRBJ1-3; a possible D gene is TRBD1 (5 bases). V shed 3 bases and J shed 0 bases, with 10 bases lying between them. The CDR3 has 15 amino acids. CDR1 and CDR2 (germline): SGHDT, YYEEEE. The CDR3 sequence is CASSWGLNSGNTIYF. The CDR3, as DNA: TGTGCCAGCAGCTGGGGACTGAACTCTGGAAACACCATATATTTT.

The V and J genes are TRBV29-1 and TRBJ2-5; the match to TRBD2 covers 8 bases. Germline CDR1 and CDR2: SQVTM and ANQGSEA. This CDR3 has 14 residues. Trimming at V came to 4 bases and at J to 1 base, leaving 5 bases not matched to a gene. The CDR3 sequence is CSVVRAGVQETQYF. The DNA of the CDR3 is TGCAGCGTTGTTCGAGCGGGGGTCCAAGAGACCCAGTACTTC.

The chain recombines TRBV5-6 with TRBJ1-2; 9 bases line up with TRBD1. CDR3 length: 14 residues. Germline V CDR1 and CDR2: SGHDT, YYEEEE. After removal of 0 bases from V and 6 bases from J, the junction contained 3 bases not matched to a gene. The DNA for the CDR3 is TGTGCCAGCAGCTTGGGACAGGGGGTGGATGGCTACACCTTC. Its translation: CASSLGQGVDGYTF.

The chain employs TRBV27 and TRBJ2-6, with 7 bases that match TRBD1. CDR3 length: 16 amino acids. J lost 4 bases, V lost 2 bases, and 5 bases had no gene match. Germline CDR1 and CDR2: MNHEY and SMNVEV (reference sequence). The CDR3 sequence is CASSLEGANGANVLTF. CDR3 nucleotide sequence: TGTGCCAGCAGTTTAGAGGGGGCGAACGGGGCCAACGTCCTGACTTTC.

Concerning this clone: This sample includes further DNA sequences coding for the same CDR3. The CDR3 sequence: CASSLGTVYGYTF. The CDR3 DNA reads as TGTGCCAGCAGTTTGGGGACAGTCTATGGCTACACCTTC. The chain employs TRBV12-3 or TRBV12-4 and TRBJ1-2, with 7 bases lining up with TRBD1. The CDR3 sequence is 13 residues long. V gave up 3 bases and J gave up 4 bases; unmatched junction bases: 2.

The chain combines TRBV11-2 with TRBJ1-2; the match to TRBD1 covers 9 bases. V trimming: 5 bases; J trimming: 8 bases; junction bases outside the gene matches: 6. CDR1 and CDR2 from the germline V gene are SGHAT and FQNNGV. The CDR3 loop spans 13 amino acids. The CDR3 region has the DNA TGTGCCAGCAGCGGGGGGACAGGGCCGGGCTACACCTTC. Translation: CASSGGTGPGYTF.

The chain is built from TRBV18 and TRBJ2-7, with 9 bases aligning to TRBD1. From germline, CDR1 is KGHSH and CDR2 LQKENI. The ends lost 0 bases at V and 4 bases at J; junction bases unmatched: 4. CDR3 length: 15 residues. The CDR3 DNA follows: TGTGCCAGCTCACCACCGACAGGGGGTTCTTACGAGCAGTACTTC. Protein product: CASSPPTGGSYEQYF.

J is TRBJ1-1 and V is TRBV6-1; weak D call: TRBD1 (5 bases). The CDR3 covers 13 residues. The germline V gene encodes CDR1 MNHNS and CDR2 SASEGT. Trimming stripped 7 bases from V and 1 base from J, with 10 bases between. For the CDR3, the DNA is TGTGCCAGCAATCAGGGATCGAACACTGAAGCTTTCTTT. This encodes CASNQGSNTEAFF.

This clone was detected only a few times. The gene calls are TRBV2 and TRBJ1-5; no firm D call. Between the trimmed V and J ends, which lost 2 bases and 5 bases, there was a span of 16 bases. The germline V gene has CDR1 SNHLY and CDR2 FYNNEI. The CDR3 totals 16 residues. The CDR3 loop is CASSERARAAHQPQHF. CDR3 bases: TGTGCCAGCAGTGAAAGGGCGAGGGCCGCACATCAGCCCCAGCATTTT.

This clone was seen just once. CDR3 coding DNA: TGTGCCAGCAGGACAGACAGGGTGGTTCAGCCCCAGCATTTT. It yields the protein CASRTDRVVQPQHF. The chain couples TRBV6-5 to TRBJ1-5; 7 nucleotides line up with TRBD1. Germline CDR1 reads MNHEY; CDR2 reads SVGAGI. J lost 6 bases, V lost 6 bases, and 8 bases had no gene match. CDR3 length: 14 amino acids.

V usage is TRBV10-3 and J usage is TRBJ1-5; a possible D gene is TRBD1 (6 bases). V was trimmed by 3 bases and J by 3 bases, leaving 9 bases between them. The CDR3 is 14 residues long. Germline V gene data show CDR1 as ENHRY and CDR2 as SYGVKD. The CDR3 loop reads CAISEAGVNQPQHF. Here the CDR3 DNA reads TGTGCCATCAGTGAAGCAGGGGTCAATCAGCCCCAGCATTTT.

V usage is TRBV5-4 and J usage is TRBJ1-5; 8 bases fit TRBD1. V dropped 9 bases and J dropped 5; count of bases not matched to a gene: 10. Germline CDR1 SGHNT, CDR2 YYREEE (reference sequence). The CDR3 spans 14 residues. CDR3 nucleotides: TGTGCCACCAACCGACAGGGGTATGATCAGCCCCAGCATTTT. Protein: CATNRQGYDQPQHF.

The chain employs TRBV2 and TRBJ1-5; 10 nucleotides line up with TRBD1. V lost 5 bases to trimming and J lost 4 bases; unmatched junction nucleotides: 8. The germline CDR1 and CDR2 sequences are SNHLY and FYNNEI. This CDR3 contains 16 residues. In DNA, the CDR3 is TGTGCCAGCAGTAACCGGGACAGGGGATGGAATCAGCCCCAGCATTTT. This codes for CASSNRDRGWNQPQHF.

V and J are TRBV6-5 and TRBJ2-1, with 11 bases lining up with TRBD2. The V gene end was trimmed by 4 bases and the J gene end by 5 bases; junction bases not matched to a gene: 7. Looked up from germline, CDR1 is MNHEY and CDR2 is SVGAGI. The CDR3 covers 16 residues. The CDR3 DNA follows: TGTGCCAGCAGTTTAGCGGGGGGGCCGTTAAACAATGAGCAGTTCTTC. This codes for CASSLAGGPLNNEQFF.

This clone showed up just once. J is TRBJ2-7 and V is TRBV7-6; 11 bases fit TRBD1. V was clipped by 5 bases and J by 2 bases; unmatched bases: 8. There are 16 residues in the CDR3. Germline V gene lookup returns CDR1 SGHVS and CDR2 FNYEAQ. The CDR3, as DNA: TGTGCCAGCAGCCAGTCCGGGACAGGGGGTCCCTACGAGCAGTACTTC. Translated: CASSQSGTGGPYEQYF.

V is TRBV7-9 and J is TRBJ1-2, with D possibly matching TRBD1 (6 bases). The CDR3 runs 13 residues. Deletions cut 5 bases from V and 8 bases from J, with 15 bases between. Germline-derived CDR1 and CDR2 are SEHNR and FQNEAQ (reference sequence). The CDR3 region has the DNA TGTGCCAGCAGCCCCCCAGGGGCGCGAGGCTACACCTTC. Translating it yields CASSPPGARGYTF.

This rearrangement joins TRBV9 to TRBJ1-1; D unresolved. V was trimmed by 0 bases and J by 1 base, leaving 7 bases between them. CDR1 and CDR2 (germline): SGDLS, YYNGEE. The CDR3 consists of 14 residues. CDR3 bases: TGTGCCAGCAGCGTAGGAGAAGCGAACACTGAAGCTTTCTTT. Translating gives CASSVGEANTEAFF. The variable domain in full, completed from reference TRBV9 and TRBJ1-1, reads DSGVTQTPKHLITATGQRVTLRCSPRSGDLSVYWYQQSLDQGLQFLIQYYNGEERAKGNILERFSAQQFPDLHSELNLSSLELGDSALYFCASSVGEANTEAFFGQGTRLTVV.

The V and J genes are TRBV5-4 and TRBJ1-6, with TRBD1 as a possible D gene (6 bases). Germline V lookup: CDR1 SGHNT, CDR2 YYREEE (reference sequence). The CDR3 runs 15 residues. The V gene lost 0 bases and the J gene lost 9 bases, with 13 bases spanning the gap. The CDR3 loop reads CASSLAGTLSSPLHF. CDR3 bases: TGTGCCAGCAGCTTGGCCGGGACACTGAGTTCACCCCTCCACTTT. The full variable domain, rest sourced from reference TRBV5-4 and TRBJ1-6, is ETGVTQSPTHLIKTRGQQVTLRCSSQSGHNTVSWYQQALGQGPQFIFQYYREEENGRGNFPPRFSGLQFPNYSSELNVNALELDDSALYLCASSLAGTLSSPLHFGNGTRLTVT.

The chain couples TRBV5-1 to TRBJ2-1; TRBD2 might be the D (5 bases). V was clipped by 0 bases and J by 7 bases, with 14 bases between them. CDR1 and CDR2 (germline): SGHRS, YFSETQ. This CDR3 has 15 amino acids. The CDR3: CASSLDYLEGNEQFF. DNA of the CDR3: TGCGCCAGCAGCTTGGATTACCTAGAGGGTAATGAGCAGTTCTTC.

The CDR3 bases are TGTGCCACCAGTGATTTGCGACTAGCGGGGGGTCGGGATGAGCAGTTCTTC. Encoded protein: CATSDLRLAGGRDEQFF. V is TRBV24-1 and J is TRBJ2-1; TRBD2 agrees at 13 bases. Germline V gene sequence: CDR1 KGHDR, CDR2 SFDVKD. V was pared by 0 bases and J by 8 bases, with 6 bases of the junction left unmatched. This CDR3 has 17 residues.

CDR3 bases: TGTGCCAGCAGCTCTAAGGACAGGGCCCACGAGCAGTACTTC. Amino acids: CASSSKDRAHEQYF. The chain employs TRBV7-9 and TRBJ2-7, with 8 nucleotides matching TRBD1. The CDR3 extends over 14 amino acids. Germline CDR1 is SEHNR and CDR2 is FQNEAQ (reference sequence). Trimming at V came to 4 bases and at J to 5 bases, leaving 7 bases not matched to a gene. The full variable domain, completed using reference TRBV7-9 and TRBJ2-7, is DTGVSQNPRHKITKRGQNVTFRCDPISEHNRLYWYRQTLGQGPEFLTYFQNEAQLEKSRLLSDRFSAERPKGSFSTLEIQRTEQGDSAMYLCASSSKDRAHEQYFGPGTRLTVT.

The chain combines TRBV7-8 with TRBJ2-7, with D tentatively TRBD1 (6 bases). V was clipped by 5 bases and J by 5 bases, with 22 bases between them. The length of the CDR3 is 16 residues. Germline assignment: CDR1 SGHVS and CDR2 FQNEAQ. The CDR3 protein is CASSTLDSLIPNEQYF. CDR3 bases: TGTGCCAGCAGCACCCTGGACAGTCTGATCCCCAACGAGCAGTACTTC.

The chain has TRBV20-1 and TRBJ1-2, with 7 bases lining up with TRBD1. Germline V CDR1 and CDR2: DFQATT, SNEGSKA (reference sequence). The CDR3 sequence is 13 residues long. The V and J ends lost 3 bases and 13 bases, in that order; junction bases with no gene match: 14. CDR3 in amino acids: CSASPGQVRVGTF. CDR3 nucleotides: TGCAGTGCTAGTCCCGGACAGGTGAGGGTGGGCACCTTC.